A single sample is the source of the 10 T cell receptor beta chains below, sequenced in a study of blood T cell repertoires in COVID-19. Generated by immunoSEQ multiplex PCR, the TCRdb table keeps only in-frame clones and is missing some. This table has some 260,000 clones, under 90% appearing once. Sequencing used PBMCs or T cells enriched from blood (not recorded which). Receptor source: a man under 40 with acute COVID-19.

The chain is built from TRBV6-5 and TRBJ2-2; 8 nucleotides line up with TRBD2. CDR1 is MNHEY, CDR2 SVGAGI, per germline. This CDR3 spans 15 amino acids. V shed 7 bases, J shed 3 bases, and the junction held 7 bases outside the gene matches. CDR3 amino acids: CASTPGGGDTGELFF. The CDR3 nucleotides read TGTGCCAGCACCCCGGGGGGGGGTGACACCGGGGAGCTGTTTTTT.

The chain has TRBV28 and TRBJ2-7, with a weak D call TRBD2 (5 bases). V lost 5 bases to trimming and J lost 6 bases, with 11 bases between them. The CDR3 runs 12 residues. CDR1 MDHEN and CDR2 SYDVKM come from the germline V gene. CDR3 nucleotides: TGTGCCAGCAGTAGCCTAGCCGGCGAGCAGTACGTC. Protein sequence: CASSSLAGEQYV.

In its sample, this clone was seen a few times. This sequence joins TRBV28 and TRBJ1-2; D perhaps matches TRBD1 (6 bases). The V gene's germline CDR1 is MDHEN and CDR2 SYDVKM. The CDR3 runs to 13 residues. Trimming took 6 bases from V and 4 from J, leaving 12 bases between them. The CDR3 bases are TGTGCCAGCAGGGAAGGGGGTCGCTATGGCTACACCTTC. This gives the protein CASREGGRYGYTF.

This chain uses TRBV6-2 or TRBV6-3 with TRBJ2-7, with a weak D call TRBD2 (7 bases). V lost 6 bases and J lost 0, with 21 bases in between. Germline assignment: CDR1 MNHEY and CDR2 SVGEGT. The CDR3 runs to 17 residues. The CDR3 DNA is TGTGCCAGCAGCAACCCCCGGGGGGCACCGAGCTCCTACGAGCAGTACGTC. This codes for CASSNPRGAPSSYEQYV.

About this clone: The same CDR3 is also encoded by other DNA sequences in this sample. The rearrangement uses TRBV6-5 and TRBJ1-4, with D perhaps TRBD1 (5 bases). The CDR3 covers 14 residues. CDR1 and CDR2 from the germline V gene are MNHEY and SVGAGI. Trimming pared 6 bases from V and 2 bases from J, leaving 10 bases between. This chain's CDR3 is CASSRGWTNEKLFF. The DNA of the CDR3 is TGTGCCAGCAGCCGGGGGTGGACTAATGAAAAACTGTTTTTT.

The chain uses TRBV5-6 and TRBJ2-7; D may be TRBD1 (6 bases). The CDR3 runs to 13 residues. V lost 4 bases and J 5 bases, leaving 13 bases between the germline ends. Germline CDR1 SGHDT, CDR2 YYEEEE. CDR3 residues: CASSGNQGNEQYV. As DNA, the CDR3 is TGTGCCAGCAGCGGGAACCAGGGGAACGAGCAGTACGTC.

V is TRBV25-1 and J is TRBJ1-4; 8 nucleotides align to TRBD1. CDR3 length equals 17 residues. From germline, CDR1 is MGHDK and CDR2 SYGVNS. The junction had 17 bases not matched to a gene; V was cut back by 3 bases and J by 11 bases. Here the CDR3 DNA reads TGTGCCAGCAGTGACCTAGAGGACAGGGACGTTGGTAGGAAACTGTTTTTT. The encoded protein is CASSDLEDRDVGRKLFF.

V and J are TRBV11-2 and TRBJ2-1, with D maybe TRBD2 (5 bases). CDR3 length: 16 amino acids. Trimming stripped 1 base from V and 6 bases from J, with 16 bases between. Germline V lookup: CDR1 SGHAT, CDR2 FQNNGV. In DNA form, the CDR3 reads TGTGCCAGCAGCTTAGTCCGGACTTCTCATTTCAATGAGCAGTTCTTC. Its protein product is CASSLVRTSHFNEQFF.

This chain uses TRBV11-2 with TRBJ2-2; D is unresolved. The CDR3 contains 13 residues. CDR1 is SGHAT and CDR2 is FQNNGV in the germline V gene. Between the trimmed V and J ends, which lost 5 bases and 4 bases, there was a span of 8 bases. The CDR3 DNA sequence: TGTGCCAGCAGCCCCTACTCCACCGGGGAGCTGTTTTTT. Translation gives CASSPYSTGELFF.

This chain connects TRBV5-6 to TRBJ2-1; D is possibly TRBD2 (7 bases). Germline CDR1 and CDR2: SGHDT and YYEEEE. The germline V and J ends were trimmed by 9 bases and 6 bases, with 16 bases remaining between them. The length of the CDR3 is 13 residues. CDR3 amino acids: CATKGGGLNEQFF. In DNA form, the CDR3 reads TGTGCCACGAAGGGAGGGGGGCTCAATGAGCAGTTCTTC.